This entry lists 15 T cell receptor beta chains sequenced from one sample in a study of T cells in Graves' hyperthyroidism and ophthalmopathy. RNA transcripts were the template for amplifying TCR beta CDR3 regions. The TCR CDR3 first-round RT-PCR relied on the HTBI primer set. In TCRdb, the multiplex PCR reads were re-called with MiXCR into one record per CDR3 protein. The sample lists around 300,000 distinct CDR3 sequences, around 15% occurring once. Sequencing was performed on blood. The receptors shown here come from a woman aged 40 to 49 with Graves' ophthalmopathy.

The rearrangement links TRBV7-2 to TRBJ2-7; D is unclear. This CDR3 contains 14 residues. The V gene lost 1 base and the J gene lost 9 bases, with 16 bases spanning the gap. Per the germline V gene, CDR1 is SGHTA and CDR2 is FQGNSA. CDR3 amino acids: CASSLGAPPYGQYF. Here the CDR3 DNA reads TGTGCCAGCAGCTTAGGGGCACCCCCGTATGGGCAGTACTTC.

The V and J genes are TRBV7-9 and TRBJ2-5, with 8 bases aligning to TRBD2. Germline V lookup: CDR1 SEHNR, CDR2 FQNEAQ (reference sequence). CDR3 length: 21 amino acids. The J segment lost 1 base and the V segment lost 0 bases, leaving 19 bases of the junction unmatched. The DNA of the CDR3 is TGTGCCAGCAGCTTAGCTATCCCCGTAGCGGGAAGTTCCAAAGGCCAAGAGACCCAGTACTTC. Translating it yields CASSLAIPVAGSSKGQETQYF. The full variable domain, its missing parts supplied by reference TRBV7-9 and TRBJ2-5, is DTGVSQNPRHKITKRGQNVTFRCDPISEHNRLYWYRQTLGQGPEFLTYFQNEAQLEKSRLLSDRFSAERPKGSFSTLEIQRTEQGDSAMYLCASSLAIPVAGSSKGQETQYFGPGTRLLVL.

This clonotype occurred many times. The V and J genes are TRBV2 and TRBJ2-2, with D perhaps matching TRBD2 (5 bases). The CDR3 sequence is 15 residues long. Deletions cut 4 bases from V and 0 bases from J, with 9 bases between. CDR1 SNHLY and CDR2 FYNNEI come from the germline V gene. In nucleotides, the CDR3 is TGTGCCAGCAGTGTCAGCGGTGCGAACACCGGGGAGCTGTTTTTT. It codes for CASSVSGANTGELFF.

The V call is TRBV7-9, the J call TRBJ2-7; 11 nucleotides agree with TRBD1. This CDR3 contains 17 residues. Germline loops: CDR1 SEHNR, CDR2 FQNEAQ (reference sequence). The V gene end was trimmed by 1 base and the J gene end by 1 base; junction bases not matched to a gene: 6. For the CDR3, the DNA is TGTGCCAGCAGCTTAGGGACAGGGGGCGCAAGGTCCTACGAGCAGTACTTC. Protein: CASSLGTGGARSYEQYF.

This clonotype was observed many times. The chain links TRBV7-2 to TRBJ1-5, with 8 positions matching TRBD1. With 2 bases clipped from V and 3 bases from J, the junction kept 3 bases outside the gene matches. This CDR3 region has 15 residues. Germline-derived CDR1 and CDR2 are SGHTA and FQGNSA. CDR3 sequence (DNA): TGTGCCAGCAGCTTACACAGGGGGAACAATCAGCCCCAGCATTTT. It is translated as CASSLHRGNNQPQHF.

For this clonotype: With a much larger clone just one base away, this may be a read error. The chain links TRBV29-1 to TRBJ1-5; possible D gene TRBD1, 5 bases. CDR1 is SQVTM and CDR2 is ANQGSEA in the germline V gene. CDR3 length: 12 residues. V shed 5 bases and J shed 9 bases, with 14 bases lying between them. This chain's CDR3 is CSVKVGTGPQHF. The CDR3 DNA sequence: TGCAGCGTTAAAGTGGGGACGGGGCCCCAGCATTTT. Drawing the rest from reference TRBV29-1 and TRBJ1-5, the complete variable domain is SAVISQKPSRDICQRGTSLTIQCQVDSQVTMMFWYRQQPGQSLTLIATANQGSEATYESGFVIDKFPISRPNLTFSTLTVSNMSPEDSSIYLCSVKVGTGPQHFGDGTRLSIL.

The chain carries TRBV7-9 and TRBJ1-1; D gene unclear. CDR1 is SEHNR, CDR2 FQNEAQ, per germline (reference sequence). This CDR3 has 12 residues. The V end was cut by 1 base, the J end by 6 bases, with 6 bases between. The CDR3 protein is CASSLVGPEAFF. In DNA, the CDR3 is TGTGCCAGCAGCTTAGTTGGGCCTGAAGCTTTCTTT.

The chain recombines TRBV25-1 with TRBJ2-2, with D maybe TRBD1 (5 bases). CDR1 and CDR2 from the germline V gene are MGHDK and SYGVNS. CDR3 size: 14 residues. The ends were cut back, 3 bases at V and 7 bases at J, with 12 bases in the middle. The DNA for the CDR3 is TGTGCCAGCAGTGATTGGGGCACGGGCGGGGAGCTGTTTTTT. Amino acids: CASSDWGTGGELFF.

On this clonotype: A much larger clone sits a single nucleotide away, making a read error possible. J is TRBJ2-1 and V is TRBV6-2 or TRBV6-3; unclear D gene. V lost 10 bases and J 2 bases, leaving 15 bases between the germline ends. CDR1 and CDR2 (germline): MNHEY, SVGEGT. This CDR3 spans 14 amino acids. The CDR3 sequence: CATSKLSPYNEQFF. CDR3 in DNA: TGTGCCACCTCAAAATTGAGCCCCTACAATGAGCAGTTCTTC.

The rearrangement joins TRBV19 to TRBJ1-2; possible D gene TRBD1, 6 bases. Trimming removed 3 bases at V and 5 bases at J, with 16 bases between. Germline V gene data show CDR1 as LNHDA and CDR2 as SQIVND (reference sequence). The CDR3 has 15 residues. The CDR3 DNA reads TGTGCCAGTAGTATTGGTCCGGGGGCAGGGTATGGCTACACCTTC. As protein: CASSIGPGAGYGYTF. Full variable domain (rest looked up from reference TRBV19 and TRBJ1-2): DGGITQSPKYLFRKEGQNVTLSCEQNLNHDAMYWYRQDPGQGLRLIYYSQIVNDFQKGDIAEGYSVSREKKESFPLTVTSAQKNPTAFYLCASSIGPGAGYGYTFGSGTRLTVV.

This clonotype was seen at least ten times. The V gene is TRBV24-1, the J gene TRBJ2-2; TRBD2 aligns across 8 bases. J gave up 6 bases and V 4 bases, and 15 bases lay outside the gene matches. Germline V gives CDR1 KGHDR, CDR2 SFDVKD. The CDR3 length is 18 residues. The CDR3 is CATSDRYSGADGSGELFF. Written as DNA, the CDR3 is TGTGCCACCAGTGACCGATATAGCGGGGCGGATGGCTCCGGGGAGCTGTTTTTT.

This chain joins TRBV6-1 and TRBJ2-1; 9 bases are a match to TRBD1. The CDR3 contains 16 residues. CDR1 is MNHNS, CDR2 SASEGT, per germline. With 10 bases clipped from V and 3 bases from J, the junction kept 13 bases outside the gene matches. CDR3 nucleotides: TGTGCCATTAAGCCCCTCGGGACAGGGAGCTACAATGAGCAGTTCTTC. This gives the protein CAIKPLGTGSYNEQFF.

This clonotype was counted ten times or more. The genes are TRBV27 and TRBJ2-2; 11 bases map to TRBD2. Germline CDR1 and CDR2: MNHEY and SMNVEV (reference sequence). The CDR3 is made up of 17 amino acids. The V and J ends lost 5 bases and 7 bases, in that order; junction bases with no gene match: 12. This CDR3 reads CASSTGLAGPLGGELFF. The CDR3 nucleotides are TGTGCCAGCAGTACCGGACTAGCGGGCCCTCTGGGCGGGGAGCTGTTTTTT.

This clonotype was picked up many times. The chain carries TRBV29-1 and TRBJ1-2; D may be TRBD1 (5 bases). The V end lost 6 bases, the J end lost 7 bases, and 21 bases lay between the germline ends. The CDR3 spans 14 residues. CDR1 and CDR2 (germline): SQVTM, ANQGSEA. The CDR3 region has the DNA TGCAGCGTCCCCCGGGGAGGGACGGTGGGTGGCTACACCTTC. This encodes CSVPRGGTVGGYTF.

This clonotype was observed many times. J is TRBJ2-1 and V is TRBV11-2; perhaps TRBD2 as D (6 bases). Trimming pared 1 base from V and 10 bases from J, leaving 11 bases between. This CDR3 spans 13 amino acids. Germline V gene data show CDR1 as SGHAT and CDR2 as FQNNGV. CDR3 in amino acids: CASSLVGTGEQFF. The CDR3 DNA reads TGTGCCAGCAGCTTAGTGGGGACTGGGGAGCAGTTCTTC.